The 8 T cell receptor beta chains in this list originate from one sample, sequenced in a study of T cells of healthy individuals. TCRdb used MiXCR to reprocess the 5' RACE reads, holding one entry per CDR3 protein. The sample has 50,000 to 55,000 distinct CDR3 sequences, roughly 14% seen once; the top ten hold about 16%. The receptors stem from a human donor in good health.

This clonotype was seen at least ten times. The chain combines TRBV10-3 with TRBJ2-5; 9 bases align to TRBD2. This CDR3 has 15 residues. Germline values: CDR1 ENHRY, CDR2 SYGVKD. V lost 3 bases and J lost 5; bases outside the gene matches: 7. CDR3 loop: CAISDVAGEGETQYF. CDR3 nucleotide sequence: TGTGCCATCAGTGATGTAGCGGGGGAAGGGGAGACCCAGTACTTC.

This clonotype was counted between two and nine times. The chain has TRBV2 and TRBJ2-1; D is ambiguous. Per germline, CDR1 SNHLY and CDR2 FYNNEI. The ends were cut back, 2 bases at V and 6 bases at J, with 11 bases in the middle. CDR3 length: 14 amino acids. The CDR3 nucleotides read TGTGCCAGCAGTGAAATACATAGGTTCAATGAGCAGTTCTTC. It is translated as CASSEIHRFNEQFF.

This clonotype has a count of ten or more. The V call is TRBV11-3, the J call TRBJ1-6; D is unclear. CDR3 length: 13 amino acids. CDR1 SGHNT and CDR2 YENEEA come from the germline V gene. The V end lost 4 bases, the J end lost 8 bases, and 9 bases lay between the germline ends. CDR3 nucleotide sequence: TGTGCCAGCAGCTCCCCGTGGGATTCACCCCTCCACTTT. Protein: CASSSPWDSPLHF. Together with reference TRBV11-3 and TRBJ1-6, the CDR3 gives the full variable domain: EAGVVQSPRYKIIEKKQPVAFWCNPISGHNTLYWYLQNLGQGPELLIRYENEEAVDDSQLPKDRFSAERLKGVDSTLKIQPAELGDSAVYLCASSSPWDSPLHFGNGTRLTVT.

J is TRBJ2-3 and V is TRBV10-3; the D gene could be TRBD1 or TRBD2 (5 bases each). The ends were cut back, 6 bases at V and 6 bases at J, with 22 bases in the middle. Looked up from germline, CDR1 is ENHRY and CDR2 is SYGVKD. There are 16 residues in the CDR3. This CDR3 is CAIRERGQGDSDTQYF. CDR3 DNA sequence: TGTGCCATCAGAGAAAGGGGCCAGGGAGACTCGGATACGCAGTATTTT.

V usage is TRBV19 and J usage is TRBJ2-1, with unresolved D. Trimming took off 1 base at V and 2 bases at J, with 6 bases between the two ends. The CDR3 totals 14 residues. Germline CDR1 LNHDA, CDR2 SQIVND (reference sequence). In nucleotides, the CDR3 is TGTGCCAGTAGTATAGGGCCTGCCTACAATGAGCAGTTCTTC. This translates into CASSIGPAYNEQFF.

The chain carries TRBV5-1 and TRBJ2-2; 12 bases line up with TRBD2. The CDR3 is 16 amino acids. CDR1 and CDR2 (germline): SGHRS, YFSETQ. The J segment lost 4 bases and the V segment lost 4 bases, leaving 5 bases of the junction unmatched. The CDR3 bases are TGCGCCAGCAGCCCGGGGACTAGCGGGTTCACCGGGGAGCTGTTTTTT. Protein product: CASSPGTSGFTGELFF. The entire variable domain, with the rest obtained from reference TRBV5-1 and TRBJ2-2, is as follows: KAGVTQTPRYLIKTRGQQVTLSCSPISGHRSVSWYQQTPGQGLQFLFEYFSETQRNKGNFPGRFSGRQFSNSRSEMNVSTLELGDSALYLCASSPGTSGFTGELFFGEGSRLTVL.

The chain is built from TRBV6-6 and TRBJ1-1; 7 bases are a match to TRBD1. Losses at the gene ends were 8 bases for V and 1 base for J; bases not matched to a gene: 4. Germline CDR1 MNHNY, CDR2 SVGAGI (reference sequence). The CDR3 runs 13 residues. The CDR3, as DNA: TGTGCCAGCTCCAGGGGGTCGAACACTGAAGCTTTCTTT. This sequence encodes CASSRGSNTEAFF.

This clonotype came up a few times. The chain couples TRBV11-2 to TRBJ2-7, with unresolved D. CDR1 is SGHAT and CDR2 is FQNNGV in the germline V gene. V lost 5 bases and J 4 bases, leaving 12 bases between the germline ends. This CDR3 is built from 13 residues. The CDR3 DNA reads TGTGCCAGCAGCAGCTTAGTGGGTTACGAGCAGTACTTC. Residues: CASSSLVGYEQYF. The complete variable domain, with remaining parts taken from reference TRBV11-2 and TRBJ2-7, reads EAGVAQSPRYKIIEKRQSVAFWCNPISGHATLYWYQQILGQGPKLLIQFQNNGVVDDSQLPKDRFSAERLKGVDSTLKIQPAKLEDSAVYLCASSSLVGYEQYFGPGTRLTVT.